A single sample gave rise to the 3 T cell receptor beta chains below, sequenced in a study of CD4 and CD8 cells across lung adenocarcinoma regions. Using its own MiXCR run on the PCR reads, TCRdb lists one record per CDR3 protein. Of roughly 20,000 distinct CDR3 sequences in the sample, approximately 52% are singletons; the top ten hold about 25%. The sample was CD8+ T cells from the center of a lung tumor. These receptors were taken from a female donor with lung adenocarcinoma. The CD4 and CD8 labels of this study may be unreliable.

The chain couples TRBV30 to TRBJ1-2; the D gene is possibly TRBD1 (6 bases). Germline V gene sequence: CDR1 GTSNPN, CDR2 SVGIG (reference sequence). Trimming stripped 4 bases from V and 6 bases from J, with 27 bases between. The CDR3 totals 17 residues. CDR3 coding DNA: TGTGCCTGGATGAACGGGGGCGAAAGAAGGGGGATGGATGGCTACACCTTC. Its protein is CAWMNGGERRGMDGYTF.

This chain uses TRBV7-2 with TRBJ1-5; tentatively, D is TRBD1 (5 bases). The CDR3 is 16 amino acids. The germline V gene has CDR1 SGHTA and CDR2 FQGNSA. The germline V and J ends were trimmed by 5 bases and 6 bases, with 20 bases remaining between them. CDR3 loop: CASSPAGLGQGQPQHF. CDR3 bases: TGTGCCAGCAGCCCCGCGGGGCTAGGGCAAGGTCAGCCCCAGCATTTT.

This clonotype was counted a single time. The chain uses TRBV7-9 and TRBJ1-4; D possibly corresponds to TRBD1 (5 bases). V lost 1 base and J lost 4, with 16 bases in between. CDR1 and CDR2 (germline): SEHNR, FQNEAQ (reference sequence). The CDR3 is made up of 17 amino acids. The CDR3 coding sequence is TGTGCCAGCAGCTTAGGCCTTTCCGGGGGGTTTAATGAAAAACTGTTTTTT. Translation gives CASSLGLSGGFNEKLFF.